The 31 T cell receptor beta chains below come from one sample, sequenced in a study of Ad26.COV2.S vaccination and SARS-CoV-2 variants. Treatment: 15 to 20 received Ad26.COV2.S at low or high dose, single or two shots; about five received placebo; per-sample allocation not given. Sampling happened 63 days after the first vaccine or placebo injection. Sequenced by immunoSEQ multiplex PCR; TCRdb stores in-frame clones only, minus some. The repertoire consists of a few hundred thousand clones, with around nine tenths occurring once and the leading ten covering 3.4%. The material sequenced was peripheral blood, taken in a trial of Ad26.COV2.S vaccine versus placebo. These receptors were taken from a person aged 18-60 years who received the Ad26.COV2.S COVID-19 vaccine or a placebo.

The V gene is TRBV5-6, the J gene TRBJ2-3; no definite D call. The CDR3 extends over 14 amino acids. Germline CDR1 SGHDT, CDR2 YYEEEE. V lost 8 bases and J lost 0, with 13 bases in between. The CDR3 spells CARSMRRSTDTQYF. The CDR3 bases are TGTGCCAGATCGATGCGGAGAAGCACAGATACGCAGTATTTT.

V is TRBV6-5 and J is TRBJ1-1; possible D gene TRBD1, 5 bases. This CDR3 region has 13 residues. Trimming cost V 4 bases and J 2 bases, with 8 bases left between them. The germline V gene encodes CDR1 MNHEY and CDR2 SVGAGI. Written as DNA, the CDR3 is TGTGCCAGCAGTTTGACAGATAACACTGAAGCTTTCTTT. Translating it yields CASSLTDNTEAFF.

This clone was observed a single time. This rearrangement joins TRBV3-1 (or the pseudogene TRBV3-2) to TRBJ1-1; the D gene is possibly TRBD1 (5 bases). The CDR3 has 15 amino acids. CDR1 LGHDT and CDR2 YNNKEL come from the germline V gene (reference sequence). The V end was cut by 2 bases, the J end by 0 bases, with 10 bases between. The DNA of the CDR3 is TGTGCCAGCAGCCAACCGGGGCTGATGAACACTGAAGCTTTCTTT. Residues: CASSQPGLMNTEAFF.

The gene calls are TRBV30 and TRBJ2-3; D unresolved. The CDR3 has 15 amino acids. V was trimmed by 1 base and J by 2 bases, leaving 13 bases between them. The germline V gene has CDR1 GTSNPN and CDR2 SVGIG (reference sequence). This CDR3 reads CAWSGLDIYTDTQYF. CDR3 DNA sequence: TGTGCCTGGAGTGGTCTCGACATTTACACAGATACGCAGTATTTT.

Only one count was recorded for this clone. The rearrangement uses TRBV12-3 or TRBV12-4 and TRBJ2-2; D unclear. The CDR3 spans 11 residues. V gave up 6 bases and J gave up 6 bases, with 5 bases separating them. The CDR3, as DNA: TGTGCCAGCAGCCAGGCCGGGGAGCTGTTTTTT. This sequence encodes CASSQAGELFF.

This clone was found a few times. The rearrangement joins TRBV30 to TRBJ1-2; possible D gene TRBD1, 5 bases. Looked up from germline, CDR1 is GTSNPN and CDR2 is SVGIG (reference sequence). This CDR3 is built from 16 residues. Between the trimmed V and J ends, which lost 5 bases and 0 bases, there was a span of 19 bases. The CDR3 spells CAWGMQTVPTNYGYTF. For the CDR3, the DNA is TGTGCCTGGGGGATGCAGACAGTCCCTACTAACTATGGCTACACCTTC.

The chain uses TRBV4-1 and TRBJ2-1, with 10 bases identical to TRBD2. The length of the CDR3 is 20 residues. With V trimmed by 0 bases and J by 4 bases, 15 bases remained unmatched. CDR1 MGHRA and CDR2 YSYEKL come from the germline V gene. CDR3 protein: CASSQDSPQRGGLGYNEQFF. The CDR3 DNA sequence: TGCGCCAGCAGCCAAGATTCCCCCCAGCGGGGGGGCCTGGGATACAATGAGCAGTTCTTC.

The genes are TRBV10-3 and TRBJ1-1, with no clear D. CDR1 and CDR2 (germline): ENHRY, SYGVKD. The CDR3 covers 12 residues. Deletions cut 6 bases from V and 3 bases from J, with 8 bases between. This CDR3 reads CAIRGRDTEAFF. As DNA, the CDR3 is TGTGCCATCAGAGGAAGGGACACTGAAGCTTTCTTT.

The CDR3, as DNA: TGTGCCAGCAGCCCGGGACAGGGGAACACTGAAGCTTTCTTT. This gives the protein CASSPGQGNTEAFF. The chain employs TRBV7-9 and TRBJ1-1; TRBD1 agrees at 9 bases. This CDR3 region has 14 residues. Germline assignment: CDR1 SEHNR and CDR2 FQNEAQ (reference sequence). Unmatched junction bases numbered 2, after V lost 5 bases and J lost 1 base.

The V call is TRBV12-5, the J call TRBJ2-2; maybe TRBD1 (6 bases). CDR3 size: 15 residues. The ends were cut back, 3 bases at V and 4 bases at J, with 12 bases in the middle. Looked up from germline, CDR1 is LGHNT and CDR2 is FRNRAP. CDR3 sequence: CASGFPSRGTGELFF. CDR3 in DNA: TGTGCTAGTGGTTTCCCAAGCAGGGGCACCGGGGAGCTGTTTTTT. Together with reference TRBV12-5 and TRBJ2-2, the CDR3 gives the full variable domain: DARVTQTPRHKVTEMGQEVTMRCQPILGHNTVFWYRQTMMQGLELLAYFRNRAPLDDSGMPKDRFSAEMPDATLATLKIQPSEPRDSAVYFCASGFPSRGTGELFFGEGSRLTVL.

This CDR3 reads CASSLEYEQYF. The CDR3 DNA reads as TGTGCCAGCTCACTGGAATACGAGCAGTACTTC. The chain recombines TRBV18 with TRBJ2-7; D call uncertain. Trimming left V 4 bases short and J 4 bases short, with 5 bases between. This CDR3 has 11 amino acids. Germline V gives CDR1 KGHSH, CDR2 LQKENI. Using reference TRBV18 and TRBJ2-7 for the parts outside the CDR3, the full variable domain is NAGVMQNPRHLVRRRGQEARLRCSPMKGHSHVYWYRQLPEEGLKFMVYLQKENIIDESGMPKERFSAEFPKEGPSILRIQQVVRGDSAAYFCASSLEYEQYFGPGTRLTVT.

This rearrangement joins TRBV18 to TRBJ1-5; D is possibly TRBD1 (6 bases). Trimming took off 5 bases at V and 7 bases at J, with 12 bases between the two ends. CDR1 and CDR2 (germline): KGHSH, LQKENI. This CDR3 is 13 amino acids long. The DNA of the CDR3 is TGTGCCAGCTCATTGGGGGCGAACCAGCCCCAGCATTTT. Amino acid sequence: CASSLGANQPQHF.

The gene calls are TRBV2 and TRBJ2-1; either TRBD1 or TRBD2 may supply D (6 bases each). Germline values: CDR1 SNHLY, CDR2 FYNNEI. The length of the CDR3 is 12 residues. V was clipped by 10 bases and J by 7 bases, with 14 bases between them. Written as DNA, the CDR3 is TGTGCCACGGCGCAGGGGAGGAATGAGCAGTTCTTC. Amino acid sequence: CATAQGRNEQFF.

A few counts support this clone. V is TRBV20-1 and J is TRBJ2-7; D possibly corresponds to TRBD2 (6 bases). The V gene lost 6 bases and the J gene lost 4 bases, with 10 bases spanning the gap. From germline, CDR1 is DFQATT and CDR2 SNEGSKA (reference sequence). The CDR3 runs to 11 residues. The CDR3 DNA reads TGCAGTGCGGGCCGGGGGTACGAGCAGTACTTC. It codes for CSAGRGYEQYF.

CDR3 loop: CASSFESGRAFF. CDR3 DNA sequence: TGCGCCAGCAGCTTTGAGTCAGGGCGAGCTTTCTTT. The chain links TRBV5-1 to TRBJ1-1; possibly TRBD1 for D (5 bases). In germline, CDR1 is SGHRS, CDR2 YFSETQ. The CDR3 runs 12 residues. Trimming stripped 2 bases from V and 10 bases from J, with 12 bases between.

Here the CDR3 reads CASSTPGAGVQETQYF. CDR3 in DNA: TGTGCCAGCAGCACGCCCGGGGCGGGGGTTCAAGAGACCCAGTACTTC. The J gene is TRBJ2-5, the V gene TRBV13; 7 bases are shared with TRBD2. Germline V lookup: CDR1 PRHDT, CDR2 FYEKMQ (reference sequence). CDR3 length: 16 residues. V lost 5 bases to trimming and J lost 2 bases; unmatched junction nucleotides: 11. Together with reference TRBV13 and TRBJ2-5, the CDR3 gives the full variable domain: AAGVIQSPRHLIKEKRETATLKCYPIPRHDTVYWYQQGPGQDPQFLISFYEKMQSDKGSIPDRFSAQQFSDYHSELNMSSLELGDSALYFCASSTPGAGVQETQYFGPGTRLLVL.

The CDR3 DNA follows: TGTGCCAGTAGTTCCCCGGGGGGCCCAGAGACCCAGTACTTC. Translation: CASSSPGGPETQYF. The chain joins TRBV19 to TRBJ2-5, with D perhaps TRBD2 (7 bases). The CDR3 totals 14 residues. The germline gives CDR1 LNHDA, CDR2 SQIVND (reference sequence). The V gene lost 5 bases and the J gene lost 4 bases, with 14 bases spanning the gap.

J is TRBJ1-6 and V is TRBV28, with 7 nucleotides matching TRBD1. Looked up from germline, CDR1 is MDHEN and CDR2 is SYDVKM. This CDR3 region has 17 residues. The junction had 8 bases not matched to a gene; V was cut back by 6 bases and J by 0 bases. The CDR3 DNA sequence: TGTGCCAGCAGCCCTCGACAGGGTAGCTCCTATAATTCACCCCTCCACTTT. As protein: CASSPRQGSSYNSPLHF.

The chain links TRBV5-1 to TRBJ2-5, with D perhaps matching TRBD1 (5 bases). The germline V gene encodes CDR1 SGHRS and CDR2 YFSETQ. The CDR3 has 14 residues. V dropped 3 bases and J dropped 5 bases, with 14 bases sitting between them. The CDR3 sequence: CASSYPKGLETQYF. Written as DNA, the CDR3 is TGCGCCAGCAGCTACCCGAAGGGGTTGGAGACCCAGTACTTC. The whole variable domain, filled in from reference TRBV5-1 and TRBJ2-5, reads KAGVTQTPRYLIKTRGQQVTLSCSPISGHRSVSWYQQTPGQGLQFLFEYFSETQRNKGNFPGRFSGRQFSNSRSEMNVSTLELGDSALYLCASSYPKGLETQYFGPGTRLLVL.

The chain has TRBV4-1 and TRBJ1-2, with 9 bases matching TRBD1. V was pared by 1 base and J by 3 bases, with 15 bases of the junction left unmatched. The CDR3 has 19 residues. Germline V CDR1 and CDR2: MGHRA, YSYEKL. The CDR3 nucleotides read TGCGCCAGCAGCCAAGGTCTGAGACGGGACAGGGTGTCTCACTATGGCTACACCTTC. Translating gives CASSQGLRRDRVSHYGYTF.

J is TRBJ1-2 and V is TRBV4-1; D unclear. Trimming removed 5 bases at V and 6 bases at J, with 10 bases between. This CDR3 has 12 residues. Germline values: CDR1 MGHRA, CDR2 YSYEKL. CDR3 sequence (DNA): TGCGCCAGCAGCAAAGGTGGGAATGGCTACACCTTC. Amino acids: CASSKGGNGYTF.

The chain carries TRBV29-1 and TRBJ2-1; perhaps TRBD1 as D (6 bases). The CDR3 is made up of 13 amino acids. Germline V gene lookup returns CDR1 SQVTM and CDR2 ANQGSEA. V gave up 6 bases and J gave up 0 bases, with 9 bases separating them. CDR3 bases: TGCAGCGTCCGGGACATCTCCTACAATGAGCAGTTCTTC. Its translation is CSVRDISYNEQFF.

This clone showed up just once. The rearrangement links TRBV5-5 to TRBJ2-7; the match to TRBD2 covers 10 bases. J was trimmed by 3 bases and V by 4 bases; bases with no gene match: 10. The CDR3 is 16 residues long. Germline CDR1 SGHKS, CDR2 YYEKEE (reference sequence). The CDR3 loop is CASSLGLAGDDYEQYF. CDR3 DNA sequence: TGTGCCAGCAGCCTGGGGCTAGCGGGGGATGACTACGAGCAGTACTTC.

This clone was found once. The rearrangement uses TRBV12-3 or TRBV12-4 and TRBJ1-1; a possible D gene is TRBD1 (6 bases). The V end lost 1 base, the J end lost 8 bases, and 11 bases lay between the germline ends. The CDR3 totals 13 residues. The CDR3, as DNA: TGTGCCAGCAGTTTAGGCCAGGGGATGGAAGCTTTCTTT. Its translation is CASSLGQGMEAFF.

DNA for the CDR3: TGTGCCAGCAGCGTCCCAGCGGTTGGCTACACCTTC. It is translated as CASSVPAVGYTF. V gene TRBV9 combines with J gene TRBJ1-2; D is unclear. Germline V lookup: CDR1 SGDLS, CDR2 YYNGEE. The ends were cut back, 2 bases at V and 7 bases at J, with 9 bases in the middle. The CDR3 contains 12 residues.

J is TRBJ2-3 and V is TRBV9, with 8 bases identical to TRBD2. CDR1 is SGDLS and CDR2 is YYNGEE in the germline V gene. The CDR3 is made up of 15 amino acids. Trimming removed 4 bases from V and 4 bases from J; junction bases left unmatched: 8. The CDR3 protein is CASSSRTSSADTQYF. CDR3 sequence (DNA): TGTGCCAGCAGCTCACGGACTAGCAGCGCAGATACGCAGTATTTT.

J is TRBJ2-5 and V is TRBV11-1; maybe TRBD2 (5 bases). The V gene lost 4 bases and the J gene lost 4 bases, with 13 bases spanning the gap. CDR3 length: 14 residues. Germline V lookup: CDR1 SGHAT, CDR2 FQDESV (reference sequence). CDR3 sequence (DNA): TGTGCCAGCAGCTCCTACGGGGAGTCAGAGACCCAGTACTTC. As protein: CASSSYGESETQYF.

The table lists this clone with a count of one. V is TRBV29-1 and J is TRBJ1-5, with D unclear. V was shortened by 4 bases and J by 0 bases, with 4 bases between the two germline ends. The CDR3 consists of 12 residues. Germline loops: CDR1 SQVTM, CDR2 ANQGSEA. CDR3 nucleotide sequence: TGCAGCGTTGGATATAGCAATCAGCCCCAGCATTTT. This translates into CSVGYSNQPQHF. The full variable domain, completed using reference TRBV29-1 and TRBJ1-5, is SAVISQKPSRDICQRGTSLTIQCQVDSQVTMMFWYRQQPGQSLTLIATANQGSEATYESGFVIDKFPISRPNLTFSTLTVSNMSPEDSSIYLCSVGYSNQPQHFGDGTRLSIL.

The V gene is TRBV28, the J gene TRBJ2-7; D ambiguous. V lost 4 bases to trimming and J lost 7 bases, with 14 bases between them. CDR1 and CDR2 (germline): MDHEN, SYDVKM. The CDR3 extends over 13 amino acids. Here the CDR3 reads CASSYRALGEQYF. CDR3 in DNA: TGTGCCAGCAGTTACCGGGCGCTGGGGGAGCAGTACTTC. Full variable domain (missing parts from reference TRBV28 and TRBJ2-7): DVKVTQSSRYLVKRTGEKVFLECVQDMDHENMFWYRQDPGLGLRLIYFSYDVKMKEKGDIPEGYSVSREKKERFSLILESASTNQTSMYLCASSYRALGEQYFGPGTRLTVT.

This clone was detected once. This chain joins TRBV27 and TRBJ2-1; 7 nucleotides agree with TRBD1. The CDR3 totals 16 residues. V lost 4 bases to trimming and J lost 3 bases; unmatched junction nucleotides: 9. In germline, CDR1 is MNHEY, CDR2 SMNVEV (reference sequence). CDR3 sequence: CASSYNRGLVYNEQFF. CDR3 coding DNA: TGTGCCAGCAGTTATAACAGGGGTCTGGTCTACAATGAGCAGTTCTTC.

The V call is TRBV6-5, the J call TRBJ2-7, with TRBD2 matching over 8 bases. Unmatched junction bases numbered 1, after V lost 6 bases and J lost 3 bases. Per the germline V gene, CDR1 is MNHEY and CDR2 is SVGAGI. The CDR3 covers 12 residues. The CDR3 nucleotides are TGTGCCAGCAGGGGACTAGTCTACGAGCAGTACTTC. Protein: CASRGLVYEQYF.